The rows below give T cell receptor beta chains drawn from one sample of a study of blood T cell repertoires in COVID-19. Here immunoSEQ multiplex PCR was the method, and the copy in TCRdb shows in-frame clones only, minus some. The sample holds more than 300,000 clones; roughly 90% are singletons and the top ten take 3.9%. Sequences were obtained from PBMCs or T cells enriched from blood (not recorded which). The source of these receptors is a woman aged 25 to 39 who had been exposed to COVID-19. Each CDR3 is given with its conserved first and last residue. A D gene is named only where the DNA matches it firmly. Clone size, where shown, is once, few, many, or a class for clones that have expanded.

d_gene: -; v_gene: TRBV6-5; abundance: -; j_gene: TRBJ1-1; CDR3nt: TGTGCCAGCAGTTACTCACGGGGACACGGCTCTGAAGCTTTCTTT; CDR3aa: CASSYSRGHGSEAFF
d_gene: -; v_gene: TRBV6-2/TRBV6-3; abundance: -; j_gene: TRBJ1-5; CDR3nt: TGTGCCAGCAGTTCCGGACAGACCAATCAGCCCCAGCATTTT; CDR3aa: CASSSGQTNQPQHF
d_gene: -; v_gene: TRBV6-1; abundance: -; j_gene: TRBJ1-2; CDR3nt: TGTGCCAGCAGTGAAAGTGGGGCGCGGTACTATGGCTACACCTTC; CDR3aa: CASSESGARYYGYTF
d_gene: TRBD1; v_gene: TRBV6-6; abundance: -; j_gene: TRBJ1-6; CDR3nt: TGTGCCAGCAGTCCCCGACAGGGGGATTCACCCCTCCACTTT; CDR3aa: CASSPRQGDSPLHF
d_gene: -; v_gene: TRBV30; abundance: -; j_gene: TRBJ1-1; CDR3nt: TGTGCCCTGGTTGGAGATGACTGGGTCACTGAAGCTTTCTTT; CDR3aa: CALVGDDWVTEAFF
d_gene: -; v_gene: TRBV6-2/TRBV6-3; abundance: -; j_gene: TRBJ2-5; CDR3nt: TGTGCCAGCAGCCAAGGTCCCTCTTCCTGGCTGAAGGGGGAGACCCAGTACTTC; CDR3aa: CASSQGPSSWLKGETQYF
d_gene: TRBD2; v_gene: TRBV5-1; abundance: -; j_gene: TRBJ2-2; CDR3nt: TGCGCCAGCAGCTTGTTGGAGCGGGGGGGAAACACCGGGGAGCTGTTTTTT; CDR3aa: CASSLLERGGNTGELFF
d_gene: -; v_gene: TRBV7-2; abundance: -; j_gene: TRBJ2-3; CDR3nt: TGTGCCAGCAGCTTAGGTGTGGACAGCACATACACAGATACGCAGTATTTT; CDR3aa: CASSLGVDSTYTDTQYF
d_gene: -; v_gene: TRBV7-9; abundance: few; j_gene: TRBJ2-2; CDR3nt: TGTGCCAGCAGCTCAGATATGGACAGCAACACCGGGGAGCTGTTTTTT; CDR3aa: CASSSDMDSNTGELFF
d_gene: -; v_gene: TRBV3-1/TRBV3-2; abundance: -; j_gene: TRBJ2-5; CDR3nt: TGTGCCAGCAGCCAACCAGTGGTCCGCCCGGGGGCCCAGTACTTC; CDR3aa: CASSQPVVRPGAQYF
d_gene: -; v_gene: TRBV10-1; abundance: once; j_gene: TRBJ1-6; CDR3nt: TGCGCCAGCAGTGATACTCTTCCCTCCTATAGCTCCTATAATTCACCCCTCCACTTT; CDR3aa: CASSDTLPSYSSYNSPLHF
d_gene: TRBD1; v_gene: TRBV11-2; abundance: -; j_gene: TRBJ1-5; CDR3nt: TGTGCCAGCAGCCGAGACAGGGATCAGCCCCAGCATTTT; CDR3aa: CASSRDRDQPQHF
d_gene: -; v_gene: TRBV30; abundance: -; j_gene: TRBJ2-1; CDR3nt: TGTGCCTGGACTGGGCTAGCTTATGAGCAGTTCTTC; CDR3aa: CAWTGLAYEQFF
d_gene: -; v_gene: TRBV5-1; abundance: -; j_gene: TRBJ1-1; CDR3nt: TGCGCCAGCAGTTTTTACATGAACACTGAAGCTTTCTTT; CDR3aa: CASSFYMNTEAFF
d_gene: TRBD1; v_gene: TRBV27; abundance: -; j_gene: TRBJ2-3; CDR3nt: TGTGCCAGCAGTTCCGGGACAGGGTTCACAGATACGCAGTATTTT; CDR3aa: CASSSGTGFTDTQYF
d_gene: TRBD1; v_gene: TRBV5-4; abundance: -; j_gene: TRBJ2-2; CDR3nt: TGTGCCAGCAGCTCTCCCGGAGGACAGGGTACCGGCGGGGAGCTGTTTTTT; CDR3aa: CASSSPGGQGTGGELFF